This TCR beta chain was documented in a study of T cell responses to AZD1222 COVID-19 vaccine (dated by TCRdb to about 2021). In the study overall: Because spike-specific TCR depth and breadth did not differ between the two schedules, AZD1222 recipients who got a second dose at roughly 4 weeks were pooled with those who got a second dose at roughly 12 weeks. TCR sequencing covered over 230 trial participants: around 210 given two doses of AZD1222 and approximately 26 given two doses of MenACWY control vaccine. Enrollment into the trials was organized by age into subgroups of 18-55, 56-69 and 70-plus years, and those subgroups contained roughly 160, 29 and 62 TCR-sequenced participants, respectively. General conclusions and limits of the study: CD4 TCRs associated with the vaccine covered the entire spike protein, and the dominant responses were in regions 160-218 and 743-854. Conclusions about previously exposed vaccinees are limited, since just five to seven AZD1222 recipients were seropositive for SARS-CoV-2 at baseline. The 56-69-year group was small, and its depth increase did not reach significance, likely because of low power. Reportedly, close to half of the unique spike-specific TCRs recognized epitopes lying outside the regions that are mutated in the B.1.351 and B.1.1.7 variants. Most participants were white British and females outnumbered males, and the authors suggested that clonal diversity may have been underestimated. A significant rise in spike-specific TCR breadth and depth was observed after two AZD1222 doses relative to day 0 and relative to MenACWY recipients. No day 14 peak-response samples were available, so repertoires were characterized only after the peak T cell response.

The CDR3 regions of human TCRbeta chains were analyzed by immunosequencing. Processing in the source paper ran as follows. Repertoire TCRs were matched against a reference library of SARS-CoV-2-specific TCRs generated with the MIRA antigen-specificity platform. Breadth was defined as the fraction of unique TCRs that were SARS-CoV-2-associated. Depth was defined as the fraction of total T cells that were SARS-CoV-2-associated. Using the MIRA data, every spike-specific TCR was mapped to the spike region that the TCR reacted to and assigned to either a CD4 or a CD8 class. Log10-transformed breadth and depth values were compared by one-way ANOVA with Sidak's multiple comparisons tests. TCRdb's version of the immuneACCESS table is confined to in-frame rearrangements and falls short of the full clone set. An unresolved V gene accounts for under half of the shortfall where checked; the remainder is of unknown origin. That table furnishes V, J and clone size, whereas the DNA furnished D and trimming. Within this sample are about 130,000 clones, with over 90% of them counted one time only. About 1% of the sample is in the top ten clones.

Based on the germline V gene, the CDR1 and CDR2 sequences are SNHLY and FYNNEI. The CDR3 runs 13 residues from the cysteine to the phenylalanine. Just the 39-base CDR3 DNA is kept, in frame starting at base 1. Trimming costs V 8 bases and J 7 bases, and their ends lie 15 bases apart. Concerning this clone: Its antigen is still unknown. Per-base qualities were not stored, and no clone one base away is much larger.

The time point label, as the study defines it: baseline before first vaccination. Vaccinee samples were obtained from the UK trials COV001 and COV002, which included a single-blind randomized controlled phase 2/3 trial of AZD1222 (ChAdOx1 nCoV-19) in healthy adults. Trial participant PBMC samples were collected at day 0 and day 28 after the second dose for TCRbeta chain sequencing. Sample: peripheral blood, taken on day 0 of AZD1222 vaccination. The receptor was derived from an adult in good health. This chain joins TRBV2 to TRBJ2-1; perhaps TRBD2 is the D gene, with 5 bases matching. The CDR3 region has the sequence CASRRNSGNEQFF. The bases read TGTGCCAGCCGACGCAACTCGGGAAATGAGCAGTTCTTC.